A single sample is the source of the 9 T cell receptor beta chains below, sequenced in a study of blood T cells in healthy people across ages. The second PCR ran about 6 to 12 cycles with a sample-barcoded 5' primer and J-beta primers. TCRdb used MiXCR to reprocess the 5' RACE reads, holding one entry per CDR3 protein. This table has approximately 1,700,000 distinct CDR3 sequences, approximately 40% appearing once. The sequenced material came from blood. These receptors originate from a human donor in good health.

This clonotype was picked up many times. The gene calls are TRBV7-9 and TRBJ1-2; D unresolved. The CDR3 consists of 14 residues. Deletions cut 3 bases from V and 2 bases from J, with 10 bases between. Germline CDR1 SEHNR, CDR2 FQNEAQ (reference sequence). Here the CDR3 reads CASSLETGNYGYTF. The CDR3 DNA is TGTGCCAGCAGCTTGGAGACGGGAAACTATGGCTACACCTTC.

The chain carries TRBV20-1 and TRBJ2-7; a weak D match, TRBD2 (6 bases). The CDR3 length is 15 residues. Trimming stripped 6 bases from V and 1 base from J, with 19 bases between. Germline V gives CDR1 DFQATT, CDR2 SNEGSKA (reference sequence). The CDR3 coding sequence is TGCAGTGCGTCCGATCCGGCGGGGAAGTCCTACGAGCAGTACTTC. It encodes CSASDPAGKSYEQYF.

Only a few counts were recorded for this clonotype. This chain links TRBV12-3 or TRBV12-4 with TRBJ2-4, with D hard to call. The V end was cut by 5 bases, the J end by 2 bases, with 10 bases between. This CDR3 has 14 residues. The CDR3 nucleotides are TGTGCCAGCAGTCCACCCTCCACCAAAAACATTCAGTACTTC. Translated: CASSPPSTKNIQYF.

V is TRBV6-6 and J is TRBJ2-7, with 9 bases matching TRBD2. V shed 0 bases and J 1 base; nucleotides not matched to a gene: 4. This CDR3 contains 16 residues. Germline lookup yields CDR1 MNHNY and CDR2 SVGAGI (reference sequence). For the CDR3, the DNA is TGTGCCAGCAGTTACTCGGAGCGGGGGGCTTCCTACGAGCAGTACTTC. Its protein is CASSYSERGASYEQYF.

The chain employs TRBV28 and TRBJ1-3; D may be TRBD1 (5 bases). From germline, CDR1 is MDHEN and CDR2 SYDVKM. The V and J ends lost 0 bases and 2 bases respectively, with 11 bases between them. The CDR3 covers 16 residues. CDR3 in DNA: TGTGCCAGCAGTTTATGGGCGGAACAGGCTGGAAACACCATATATTTT. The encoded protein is CASSLWAEQAGNTIYF.

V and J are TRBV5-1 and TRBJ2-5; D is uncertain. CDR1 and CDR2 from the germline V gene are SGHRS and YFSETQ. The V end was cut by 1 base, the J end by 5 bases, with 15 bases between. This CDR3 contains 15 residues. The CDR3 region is CASSLRPGQDETQYF. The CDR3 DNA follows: TGCGCCAGCAGCTTGAGACCCGGGCAGGACGAGACCCAGTACTTC.

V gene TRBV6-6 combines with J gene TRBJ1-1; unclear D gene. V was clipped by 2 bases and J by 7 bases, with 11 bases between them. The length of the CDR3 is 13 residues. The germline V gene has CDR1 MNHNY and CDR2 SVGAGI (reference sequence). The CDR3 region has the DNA TGTGCCAGCAGTTACAGTAGAGTAGTTGAAGCTTTCTTT. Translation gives CASSYSRVVEAFF.

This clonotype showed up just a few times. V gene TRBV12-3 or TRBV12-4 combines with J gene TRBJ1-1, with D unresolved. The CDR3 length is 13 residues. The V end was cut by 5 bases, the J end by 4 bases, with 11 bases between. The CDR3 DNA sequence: TGTGCCAGCAGTCCTAGGGTGAGCACTGAAGCTTTCTTT. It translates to CASSPRVSTEAFF.

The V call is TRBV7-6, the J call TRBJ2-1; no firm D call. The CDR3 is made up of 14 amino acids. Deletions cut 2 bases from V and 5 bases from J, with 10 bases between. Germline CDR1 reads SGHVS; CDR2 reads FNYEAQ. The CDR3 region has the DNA TGTGCCAGCAGCTTATCTGTGAATAACAATGAGCAGTTCTTC. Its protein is CASSLSVNNNEQFF.